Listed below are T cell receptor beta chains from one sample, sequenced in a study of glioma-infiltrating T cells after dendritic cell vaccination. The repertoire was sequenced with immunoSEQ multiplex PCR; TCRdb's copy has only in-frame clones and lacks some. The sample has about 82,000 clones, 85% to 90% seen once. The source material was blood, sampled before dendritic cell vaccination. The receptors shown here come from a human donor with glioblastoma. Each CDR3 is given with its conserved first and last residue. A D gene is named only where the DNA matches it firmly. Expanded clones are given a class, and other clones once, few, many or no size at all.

cdr3_nt: TGTGCCAGCAGCCCTGTCGGGGGACTAGGGGGGAATGAGCAGTTCTTC
cdr3_aa: CASSPVGGLGGNEQFF
j_call: TRBJ2-1
cdr3_length: 16
clone_size: -
d_call: TRBD2
v_call: TRBV9

cdr3_nt: TGTGCCACCAGCAGAGGGGGTACAGGGGGGTATGGCTACACCTTC
cdr3_aa: CATSRGGTGGYGYTF
j_call: TRBJ1-2
cdr3_length: 15
clone_size: -
d_call: TRBD1
v_call: TRBV15

cdr3_nt: TGCGCCAGCAGCTCGGGGGGGGTAGGAGAGACCCAGTACTTC
cdr3_aa: CASSSGGVGETQYF
j_call: TRBJ2-5
cdr3_length: 14
clone_size: -
d_call: TRBD2
v_call: TRBV5-1

cdr3_nt: TGTGCCAGCTCATCTTTGAGGTCCGAGCAGTACTTC
cdr3_aa: CASSSLRSEQYF
j_call: TRBJ2-7
cdr3_length: 12
clone_size: -
d_call: -
v_call: TRBV18

cdr3_nt: TGCGCCAGCAGCCAGAACCTAGCGGGGGGTTTAAAAGAGACCCAGTACTTC
cdr3_aa: CASSQNLAGGLKETQYF
j_call: TRBJ2-5
cdr3_length: 17
clone_size: -
d_call: TRBD2
v_call: TRBV4-1

cdr3_nt: TGTGCCAGCAGCGGTACAAGGAACACCGGGGAGCTGTTTTTT
cdr3_aa: CASSGTRNTGELFF
j_call: TRBJ2-2
cdr3_length: 14
clone_size: -
d_call: -
v_call: TRBV7-3

cdr3_nt: TGTGCCAGCAGCGGCCGGGACAGGGTTGGCTACACCTTC
cdr3_aa: CASSGRDRVGYTF
j_call: TRBJ1-2
cdr3_length: 13
clone_size: once
d_call: TRBD1
v_call: TRBV7-8

cdr3_nt: TGTGCCACCAGCATATATGCCGGGGAGTATGAAAAACTGTTTTTT
cdr3_aa: CATSIYAGEYEKLFF
j_call: TRBJ1-4
cdr3_length: 15
clone_size: few
d_call: -
v_call: TRBV15

cdr3_nt: TGTGCCAGCTCACCGGGACTAGCAGCCGCGAACACCGGGGAGCTGTTTTTT
cdr3_aa: CASSPGLAAANTGELFF
j_call: TRBJ2-2
cdr3_length: 17
clone_size: -
d_call: TRBD2
v_call: TRBV18

cdr3_nt: TGTGCCAGCAGCCTGGTTGGGGGCCTGAACACTGAAGCTTTCTTT
cdr3_aa: CASSLVGGLNTEAFF
j_call: TRBJ1-1
cdr3_length: 15
clone_size: once
d_call: -
v_call: TRBV5-6

cdr3_nt: TGCGCCAGCAGCGTACCACAGGGCAATGAGCAGTTCTTC
cdr3_aa: CASSVPQGNEQFF
j_call: TRBJ2-1
cdr3_length: 13
clone_size: -
d_call: -
v_call: TRBV5-1

cdr3_nt: TGCGCCAGCAGCCCGGGACTAGCGGGGGGGTTTTACAATGAGCAGTTCTTC
cdr3_aa: CASSPGLAGGFYNEQFF
j_call: TRBJ2-1
cdr3_length: 17
clone_size: -
d_call: TRBD2
v_call: TRBV5-1

cdr3_nt: TGTGCCAGCATTGGACAGAGCCAGAGCTATGGCTACACCTTC
cdr3_aa: CASIGQSQSYGYTF
j_call: TRBJ1-2
cdr3_length: 14
clone_size: -
d_call: -
v_call: TRBV6-6

cdr3_nt: TGTGCCAGCAGCAAAGCGGGACAGGGGGCATATGGAAACACCATATATTTT
cdr3_aa: CASSKAGQGAYGNTIYF
j_call: TRBJ1-3
cdr3_length: 17
clone_size: -
d_call: -
v_call: TRBV21-1

cdr3_nt: TGTGCCTGGAGTACGGGGAGGGGGACTGAAGCTTTCTTT
cdr3_aa: CAWSTGRGTEAFF
j_call: TRBJ1-1
cdr3_length: 13
clone_size: -
d_call: -
v_call: TRBV30

cdr3_nt: TGTGCCTGGAGTAAGTCGTTAAAACGGAGGGACACAGATACGCAGTATTTT
cdr3_aa: CAWSKSLKRRDTDTQYF
j_call: TRBJ2-3
cdr3_length: 17
clone_size: -
d_call: -
v_call: TRBV30

cdr3_nt: TGTGCCAGCAGCTTAGGCCGCGGGGTGGTACAAGAGACCCAGTACTTC
cdr3_aa: CASSLGRGVVQETQYF
j_call: TRBJ2-5
cdr3_length: 16
clone_size: -
d_call: -
v_call: TRBV7-8

cdr3_nt: TGTGCCACCAGCTACGGGGCGGGACCCTACAATGAGCAGTTCTTC
cdr3_aa: CATSYGAGPYNEQFF
j_call: TRBJ2-1
cdr3_length: 15
clone_size: once
d_call: -
v_call: TRBV15

cdr3_nt: TGTGCCAGCAGCCGACTAGCGGGGATACACAATGAGCAGTTCTTC
cdr3_aa: CASSRLAGIHNEQFF
j_call: TRBJ2-1
cdr3_length: 15
clone_size: -
d_call: TRBD2
v_call: TRBV9

cdr3_nt: TGTGCCACCAAGGGAGGAAACACTGAAGCTTTCTTT
cdr3_aa: CATKGGNTEAFF
j_call: TRBJ1-1
cdr3_length: 12
clone_size: -
d_call: -
v_call: TRBV27

cdr3_nt: TGTGCCAGCAGCCAAGGGTTCGACAGGGTCAACACTGAAGCTTTCTTT
cdr3_aa: CASSQGFDRVNTEAFF
j_call: TRBJ1-1
cdr3_length: 16
clone_size: -
d_call: TRBD1
v_call: TRBV14

cdr3_nt: TGCGCCAGCAGTCCAGGGGGGATGAACACTGAAGCTTTCTTT
cdr3_aa: CASSPGGMNTEAFF
j_call: TRBJ1-1
cdr3_length: 14
clone_size: -
d_call: TRBD1
v_call: TRBV5-1

cdr3_nt: TGTGCCAGTATTCAGCGGGTTGGAGGCCTAGGTCAGCCCCAGCATTTT
cdr3_aa: CASIQRVGGLGQPQHF
j_call: TRBJ1-5
cdr3_length: 16
clone_size: -
d_call: -
v_call: TRBV19

cdr3_nt: TGTGCCAGCACGGGACAAGATAATTCACCCCTCCACTTT
cdr3_aa: CASTGQDNSPLHF
j_call: TRBJ1-6
cdr3_length: 13
clone_size: -
d_call: -
v_call: TRBV7-9

cdr3_nt: TGTGCCAGTCGACTAGCGGGAGAGGTTATGGGCGAGCAGTACTTC
cdr3_aa: CASRLAGEVMGEQYF
j_call: TRBJ2-7
cdr3_length: 15
clone_size: once
d_call: TRBD2
v_call: TRBV27

cdr3_nt: TGTGCCAGCGGGGGGGGCTGGGATGGCTACACCTTC
cdr3_aa: CASGGGWDGYTF
j_call: TRBJ1-2
cdr3_length: 12
clone_size: -
d_call: -
v_call: TRBV6-5

cdr3_nt: TGTGCCAGCAGTTCAGGGGAGAGGACCTATGGCTACACCTTC
cdr3_aa: CASSSGERTYGYTF
j_call: TRBJ1-2
cdr3_length: 14
clone_size: -
d_call: -
v_call: TRBV6-1

cdr3_nt: TGTGCCAGTAGATCTACAGGGGGAGAGACCCAGTACTTC
cdr3_aa: CASRSTGGETQYF
j_call: TRBJ2-5
cdr3_length: 13
clone_size: -
d_call: TRBD1
v_call: TRBV19

cdr3_nt: TGTGCCAGCAGCCCCGCGGGGGCAGCGGGGGAGCAGTACTTC
cdr3_aa: CASSPAGAAGEQYF
j_call: TRBJ2-7
cdr3_length: 14
clone_size: -
d_call: -
v_call: TRBV7-8

cdr3_nt: TGCAGCGTTCCGGGACAGGGGACCCTTAAAGGACACCGGGAGCTGTTTTTT
cdr3_aa: CSVPGQGTLKGHRELFF
j_call: TRBJ2-2
cdr3_length: 17
clone_size: few
d_call: TRBD1
v_call: TRBV29-1

cdr3_nt: TGTGCCAGCAGCCTCCAGGGGGCACGGTATGGCTACACCTTC
cdr3_aa: CASSLQGARYGYTF
j_call: TRBJ1-2
cdr3_length: 14
clone_size: -
d_call: TRBD1
v_call: TRBV16

cdr3_nt: TGCGCCAGCAGAGTAACTAGCGGACTCGACAATGAGCAGTTCTTC
cdr3_aa: CASRVTSGLDNEQFF
j_call: TRBJ2-1
cdr3_length: 15
clone_size: once
d_call: TRBD2
v_call: TRBV10-2

cdr3_nt: TGTGCCAGCAGTGACTCTGGGCCAGAGACCCAGTACTTC
cdr3_aa: CASSDSGPETQYF
j_call: TRBJ2-5
cdr3_length: 13
clone_size: -
d_call: -
v_call: TRBV6-4

cdr3_nt: TGTGCCAGCAGCCTCCGTCGAGCAGGGACTAGCGGGAACGAGCAGTACTTC
cdr3_aa: CASSLRRAGTSGNEQYF
j_call: TRBJ2-7
cdr3_length: 17
clone_size: few
d_call: TRBD2
v_call: TRBV7-8

cdr3_nt: TGTGCCAGCAGTGCCCTTGGGGCTCTTACGAACACCGGGGAGCTGTTTTTT
cdr3_aa: CASSALGALTNTGELFF
j_call: TRBJ2-2
cdr3_length: 17
clone_size: -
d_call: -
v_call: TRBV5-6

cdr3_nt: TGTGCCAGCAGCTTTGGGACAGGGGGGATCACTGAAGCTTTCTTT
cdr3_aa: CASSFGTGGITEAFF
j_call: TRBJ1-1
cdr3_length: 15
clone_size: -
d_call: TRBD1
v_call: TRBV5-6

cdr3_nt: TGTGCCACCAGCCCAGGGACAGGGAGGGACGACACTGAAGCTTTCTTT
cdr3_aa: CATSPGTGRDDTEAFF
j_call: TRBJ1-1
cdr3_length: 16
clone_size: -
d_call: TRBD1
v_call: TRBV15

cdr3_nt: TGTGCCAGCAGCTTAGTGGCTAGCGGGGGATTGTACAATGAGCAGTTCTTC
cdr3_aa: CASSLVASGGLYNEQFF
j_call: TRBJ2-1
cdr3_length: 17
clone_size: -
d_call: TRBD2
v_call: TRBV7-2

cdr3_nt: TGCGCCAGCAGCCAAGTCTGGGCCCCTAACTATGGCTACACCTTC
cdr3_aa: CASSQVWAPNYGYTF
j_call: TRBJ1-2
cdr3_length: 15
clone_size: -
d_call: -
v_call: TRBV4-1

cdr3_nt: TGTGCCAGCAGCGTGACAGGGGATACTAATGAAAAACTGTTTTTT
cdr3_aa: CASSVTGDTNEKLFF
j_call: TRBJ1-4
cdr3_length: 15
clone_size: -
d_call: TRBD1
v_call: TRBV9

cdr3_nt: TGTGCCAGTAGTATCTGGGGACAGGGGAACAATCAGCCCCAGCATTTT
cdr3_aa: CASSIWGQGNNQPQHF
j_call: TRBJ1-5
cdr3_length: 16
clone_size: once
d_call: TRBD1
v_call: TRBV19